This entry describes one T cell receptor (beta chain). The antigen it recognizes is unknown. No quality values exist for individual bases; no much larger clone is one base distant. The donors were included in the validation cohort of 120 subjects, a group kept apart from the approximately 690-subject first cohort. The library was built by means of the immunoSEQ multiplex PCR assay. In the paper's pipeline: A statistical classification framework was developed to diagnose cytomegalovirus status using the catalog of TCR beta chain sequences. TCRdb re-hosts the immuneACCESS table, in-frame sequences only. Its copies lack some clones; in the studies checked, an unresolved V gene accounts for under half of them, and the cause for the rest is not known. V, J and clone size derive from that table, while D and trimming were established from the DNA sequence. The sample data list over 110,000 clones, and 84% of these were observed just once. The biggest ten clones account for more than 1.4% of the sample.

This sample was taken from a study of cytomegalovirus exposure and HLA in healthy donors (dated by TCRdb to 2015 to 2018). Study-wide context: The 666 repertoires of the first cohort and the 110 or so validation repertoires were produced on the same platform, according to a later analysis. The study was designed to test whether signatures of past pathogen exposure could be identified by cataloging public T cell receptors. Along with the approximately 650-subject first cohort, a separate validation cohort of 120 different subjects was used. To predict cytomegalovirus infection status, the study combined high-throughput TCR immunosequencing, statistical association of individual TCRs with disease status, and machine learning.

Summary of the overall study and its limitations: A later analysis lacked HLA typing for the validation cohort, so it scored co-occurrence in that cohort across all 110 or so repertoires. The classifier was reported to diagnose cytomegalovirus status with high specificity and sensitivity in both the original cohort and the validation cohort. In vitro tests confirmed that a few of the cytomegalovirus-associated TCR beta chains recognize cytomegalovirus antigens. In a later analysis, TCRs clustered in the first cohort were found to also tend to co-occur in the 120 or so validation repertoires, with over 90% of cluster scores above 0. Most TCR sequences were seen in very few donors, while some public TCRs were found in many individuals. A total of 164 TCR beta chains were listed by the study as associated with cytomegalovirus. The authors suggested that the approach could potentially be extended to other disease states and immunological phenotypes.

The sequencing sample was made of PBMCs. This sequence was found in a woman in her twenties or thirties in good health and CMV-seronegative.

The CDR3 here reads CASSYNSEKLFF. The DNA reads TGCGCCAGCAGTTACAACAGTGAAAAACTGTTTTTT. Here the chain combines TRBV5-1 and TRBJ1-4; the D gene is unclear. The germline V gene gives CDR1 as SGHRS and CDR2 as YFSETQ. Inclusive of the bounding cysteine and phenylalanine, the CDR3 is 12 residues long. The DNA shown is the 36-base CDR3, in frame from base 1. V is reduced by 5 bases and J by 7 bases, leaving a spacing of 9 bases between them.